This T cell receptor (beta chain) was obtained from a study of CD8+ T cells in alopecia areata. Study-wide background: Tofacitinib administration to treated patients was oral, at 5 to 10 mg twice daily.

About this clone itself: What it recognizes is unknown.

Broader study findings: Scalp sequencing also captures normal skin's resident alphabeta T cells. Alopecia totalis/universalis scalp especially showed more expanded CD8+ clones than normal scalp.

RNA was isolated and reverse transcribed to cDNA, the sequencing template. Sequenced by immunoSEQ multiplex PCR; TCRdb stores in-frame clones only, minus some. The sample holds some 170,000 clones, about 66% seen once. V was pared by 7 bases and J by 0 bases, with 17 bases between. This CDR3 has 16 residues. Germline V gene sequence: CDR1 SNHLY, CDR2 FYNNEI. It was from alopecia areata patients that lesional scalp punch biopsies and peripheral blood were collected. The J gene is TRBJ2-3, the V gene TRBV2; D not resolved. The sample in question was CD8+ T cells sorted from blood, obtained at week 0. The receptor comes from a human donor with alopecia areata. Here the CDR3 DNA reads TGTGCCAGCACCCTGGCTAACCGGTTTAGCACAGATACGCAGTATTTT. Translation gives CASTLANRFSTDTQYF.